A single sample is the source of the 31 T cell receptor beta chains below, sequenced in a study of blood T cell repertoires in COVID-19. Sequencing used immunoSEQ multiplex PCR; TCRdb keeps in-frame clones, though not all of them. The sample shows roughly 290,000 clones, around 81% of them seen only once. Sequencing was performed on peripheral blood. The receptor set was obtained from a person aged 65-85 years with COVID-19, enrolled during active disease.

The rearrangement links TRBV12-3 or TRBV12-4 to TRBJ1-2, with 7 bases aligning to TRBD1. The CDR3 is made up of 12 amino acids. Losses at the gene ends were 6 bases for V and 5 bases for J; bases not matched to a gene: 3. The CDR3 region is CASRTGLYGYTF. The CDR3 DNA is TGTGCCAGCAGGACAGGGTTGTATGGCTACACCTTC.

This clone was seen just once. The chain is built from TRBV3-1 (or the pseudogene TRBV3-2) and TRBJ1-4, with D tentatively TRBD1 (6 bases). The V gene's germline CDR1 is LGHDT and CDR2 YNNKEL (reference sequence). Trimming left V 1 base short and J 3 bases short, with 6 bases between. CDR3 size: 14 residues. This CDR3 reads CASSQAGANEKLFF. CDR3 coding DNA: TGTGCCAGCAGCCAAGCAGGGGCTAATGAAAAACTGTTTTTT.

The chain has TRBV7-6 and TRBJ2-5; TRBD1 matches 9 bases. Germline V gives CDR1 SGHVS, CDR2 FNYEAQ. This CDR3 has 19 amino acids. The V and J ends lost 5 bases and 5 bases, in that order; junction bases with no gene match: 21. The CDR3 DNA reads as TGTGCCAGCAGCGGGGTGGGGTCTCGAGGACAGGGGCCTTGGGAGACCCAGTACTTC. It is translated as CASSGVGSRGQGPWETQYF.

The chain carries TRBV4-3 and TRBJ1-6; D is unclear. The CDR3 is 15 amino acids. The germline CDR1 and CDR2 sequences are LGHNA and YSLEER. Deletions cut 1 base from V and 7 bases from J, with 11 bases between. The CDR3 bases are TGCGCCAGCAGCCAAGGGGCAGGTAGAAATTCACCCCTCCACTTT. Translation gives CASSQGAGRNSPLHF.

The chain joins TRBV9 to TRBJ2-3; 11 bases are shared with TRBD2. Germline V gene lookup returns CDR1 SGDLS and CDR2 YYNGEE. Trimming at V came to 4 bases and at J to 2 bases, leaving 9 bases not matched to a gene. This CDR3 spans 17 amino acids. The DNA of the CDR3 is TGTGCCAGCAGCAGTCCACTAGCGGGGGTTATCACAGATACGCAGTATTTT. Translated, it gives CASSSPLAGVITDTQYF.

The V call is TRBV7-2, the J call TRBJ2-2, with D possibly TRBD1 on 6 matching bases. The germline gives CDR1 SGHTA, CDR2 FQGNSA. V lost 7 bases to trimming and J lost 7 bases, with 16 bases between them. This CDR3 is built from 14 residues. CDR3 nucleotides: TGTGCCAGCACGCAACTAGGGGGAGTCGGGGAGCTGTTTTTT. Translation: CASTQLGGVGELFF.

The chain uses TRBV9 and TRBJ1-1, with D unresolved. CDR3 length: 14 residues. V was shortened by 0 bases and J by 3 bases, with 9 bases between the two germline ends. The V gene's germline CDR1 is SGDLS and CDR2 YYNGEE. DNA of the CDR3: TGTGCCAGCAGCGTAGGGGCGCGGGACACTGAAGCTTTCTTT. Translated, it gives CASSVGARDTEAFF.

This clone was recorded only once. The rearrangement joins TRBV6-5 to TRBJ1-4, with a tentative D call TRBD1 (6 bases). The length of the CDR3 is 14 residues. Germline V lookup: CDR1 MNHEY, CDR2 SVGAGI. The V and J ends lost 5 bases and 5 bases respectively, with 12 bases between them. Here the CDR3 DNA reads TGTGCCAGCAGTCTGGGACACCGGAATGAAAAACTGTTTTTT. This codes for CASSLGHRNEKLFF.

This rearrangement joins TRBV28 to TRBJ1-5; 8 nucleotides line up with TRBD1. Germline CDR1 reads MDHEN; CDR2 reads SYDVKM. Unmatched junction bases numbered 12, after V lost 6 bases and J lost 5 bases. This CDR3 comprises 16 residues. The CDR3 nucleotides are TGTGCCAGCAGGGGACCAGGGGGCCTAGGTGATCAGCCCCAGCATTTT. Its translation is CASRGPGGLGDQPQHF.

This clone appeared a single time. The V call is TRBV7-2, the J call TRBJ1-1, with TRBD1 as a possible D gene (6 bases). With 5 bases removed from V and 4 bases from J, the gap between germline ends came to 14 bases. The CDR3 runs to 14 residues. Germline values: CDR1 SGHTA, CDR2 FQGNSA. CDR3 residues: CASSGVGGATEAFF. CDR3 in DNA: TGTGCCAGCAGCGGCGTGGGGGGGGCCACTGAAGCTTTCTTT.

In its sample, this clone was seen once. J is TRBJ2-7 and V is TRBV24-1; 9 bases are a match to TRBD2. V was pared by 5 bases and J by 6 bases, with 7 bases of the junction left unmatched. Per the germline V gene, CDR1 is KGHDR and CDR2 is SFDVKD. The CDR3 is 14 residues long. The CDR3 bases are TGTGCCACCAGTGGATGGCGGGAGGGCGGCGAGCAGTACTTC. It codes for CATSGWREGGEQYF.

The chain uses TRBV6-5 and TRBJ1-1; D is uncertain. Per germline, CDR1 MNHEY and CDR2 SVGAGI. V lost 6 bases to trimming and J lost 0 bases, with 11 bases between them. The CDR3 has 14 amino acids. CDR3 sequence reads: CASSPDYMNTEAFF. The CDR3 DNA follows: TGTGCCAGCAGCCCAGATTACATGAACACTGAAGCTTTCTTT.

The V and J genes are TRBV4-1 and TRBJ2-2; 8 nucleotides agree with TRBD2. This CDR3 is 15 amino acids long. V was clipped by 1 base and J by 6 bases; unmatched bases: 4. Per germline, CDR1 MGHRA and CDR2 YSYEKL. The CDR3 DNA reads TGCGCCAGCAGCCAAGTCAGCGGGAGTTCCGGGGAGCTGTTTTTT. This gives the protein CASSQVSGSSGELFF.

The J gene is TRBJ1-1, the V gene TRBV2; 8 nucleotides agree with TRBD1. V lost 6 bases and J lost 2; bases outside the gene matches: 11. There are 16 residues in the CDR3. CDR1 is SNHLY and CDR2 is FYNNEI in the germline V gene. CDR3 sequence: CASRNRGGITNTEAFF. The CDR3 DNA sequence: TGTGCCAGCAGGAACAGGGGGGGAATTACTAACACTGAAGCTTTCTTT.

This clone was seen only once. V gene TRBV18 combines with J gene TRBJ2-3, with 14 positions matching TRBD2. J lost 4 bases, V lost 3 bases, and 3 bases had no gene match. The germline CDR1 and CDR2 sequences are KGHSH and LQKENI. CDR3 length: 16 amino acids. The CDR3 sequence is CASSPGLAGGADTQYF. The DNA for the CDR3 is TGTGCCAGCTCACCTGGACTAGCGGGAGGAGCAGATACGCAGTATTTT.

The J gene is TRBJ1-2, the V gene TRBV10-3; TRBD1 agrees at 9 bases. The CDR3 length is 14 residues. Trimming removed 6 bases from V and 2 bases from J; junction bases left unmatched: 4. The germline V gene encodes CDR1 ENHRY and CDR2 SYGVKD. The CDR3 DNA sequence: TGTGCCATCAGCAGGACAGGGGCAAACTATGGCTACACCTTC. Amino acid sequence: CAISRTGANYGYTF.

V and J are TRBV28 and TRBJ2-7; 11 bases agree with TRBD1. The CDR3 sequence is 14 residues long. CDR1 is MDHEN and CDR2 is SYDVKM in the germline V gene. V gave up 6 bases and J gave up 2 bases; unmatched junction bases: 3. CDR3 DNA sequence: TGTGCCAGCAGCAGGGGACAGGGGGCCTACGAGCAGTACTTC. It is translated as CASSRGQGAYEQYF.

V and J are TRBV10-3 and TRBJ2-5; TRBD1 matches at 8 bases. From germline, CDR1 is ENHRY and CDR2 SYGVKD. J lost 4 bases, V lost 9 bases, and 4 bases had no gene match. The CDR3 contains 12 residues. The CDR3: CAIGQGRETQYF. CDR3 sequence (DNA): TGTGCCATAGGACAGGGTCGAGAGACCCAGTACTTC.

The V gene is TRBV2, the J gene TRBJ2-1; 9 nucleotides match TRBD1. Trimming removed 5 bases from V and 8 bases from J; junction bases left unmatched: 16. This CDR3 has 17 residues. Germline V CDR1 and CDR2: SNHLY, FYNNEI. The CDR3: CASSSRTGTGLAYEQFF. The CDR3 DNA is TGTGCCAGCAGTTCGAGGACCGGGACAGGGCTAGCGTATGAGCAGTTCTTC.

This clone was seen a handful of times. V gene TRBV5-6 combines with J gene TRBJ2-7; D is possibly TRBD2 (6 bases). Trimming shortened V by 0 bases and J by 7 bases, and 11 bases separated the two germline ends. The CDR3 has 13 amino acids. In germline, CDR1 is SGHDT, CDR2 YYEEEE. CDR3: CASSLGRGGEQYF. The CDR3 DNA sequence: TGTGCCAGCAGCTTGGGACGCGGAGGGGAGCAGTACTTC.

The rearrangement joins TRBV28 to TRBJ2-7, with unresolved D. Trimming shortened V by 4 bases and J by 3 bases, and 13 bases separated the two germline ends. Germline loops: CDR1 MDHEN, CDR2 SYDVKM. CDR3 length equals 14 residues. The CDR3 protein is CASSSSHHDYEQYF. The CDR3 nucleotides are TGTGCCAGCAGTTCAAGCCACCATGACTACGAGCAGTACTTC.

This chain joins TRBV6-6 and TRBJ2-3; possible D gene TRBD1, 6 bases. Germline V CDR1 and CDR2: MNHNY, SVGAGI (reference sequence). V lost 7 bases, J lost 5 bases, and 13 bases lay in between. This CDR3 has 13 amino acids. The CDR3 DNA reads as TGTGCCAGCATGAAGGGGGACCAAGATACGCAGTATTTT. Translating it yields CASMKGDQDTQYF.

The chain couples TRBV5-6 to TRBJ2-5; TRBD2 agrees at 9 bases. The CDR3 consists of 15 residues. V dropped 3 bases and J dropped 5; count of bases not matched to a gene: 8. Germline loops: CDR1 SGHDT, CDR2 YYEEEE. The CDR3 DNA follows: TGTGCCAGCAGCTATAGCGGGAGTATTCGTGAGACCCAGTACTTC. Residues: CASSYSGSIRETQYF.

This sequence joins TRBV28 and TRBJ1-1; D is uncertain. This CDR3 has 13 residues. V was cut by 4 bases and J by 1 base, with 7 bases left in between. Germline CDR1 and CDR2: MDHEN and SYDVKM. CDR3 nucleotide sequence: TGTGCCAGCAGTTCCTACTCGAACACTGAAGCTTTCTTT. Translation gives CASSSYSNTEAFF. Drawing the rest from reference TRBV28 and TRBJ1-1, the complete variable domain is DVKVTQSSRYLVKRTGEKVFLECVQDMDHENMFWYRQDPGLGLRLIYFSYDVKMKEKGDIPEGYSVSREKKERFSLILESASTNQTSMYLCASSSYSNTEAFFGQGTRLTVV.

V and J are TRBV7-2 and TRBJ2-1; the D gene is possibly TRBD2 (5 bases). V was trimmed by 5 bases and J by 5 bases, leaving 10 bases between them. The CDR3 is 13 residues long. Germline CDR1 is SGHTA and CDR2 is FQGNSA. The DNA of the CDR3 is TGTGCCAGCAGCCCAGGACTGAACAATGAGCAGTTCTTC. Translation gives CASSPGLNNEQFF.

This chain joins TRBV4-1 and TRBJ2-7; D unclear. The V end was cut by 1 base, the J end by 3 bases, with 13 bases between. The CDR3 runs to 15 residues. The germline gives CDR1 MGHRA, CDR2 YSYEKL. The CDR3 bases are TGCGCCAGCAGCCAAGCCTTTAGTTTTAACTACGAGCAGTACTTC. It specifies CASSQAFSFNYEQYF.

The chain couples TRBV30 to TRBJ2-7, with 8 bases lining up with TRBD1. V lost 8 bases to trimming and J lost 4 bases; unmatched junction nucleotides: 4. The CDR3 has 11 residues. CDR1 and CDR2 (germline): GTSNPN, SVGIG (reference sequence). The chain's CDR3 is CAGYRGYEQYF. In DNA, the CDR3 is TGTGCCGGCTACAGGGGGTACGAGCAGTACTTC.

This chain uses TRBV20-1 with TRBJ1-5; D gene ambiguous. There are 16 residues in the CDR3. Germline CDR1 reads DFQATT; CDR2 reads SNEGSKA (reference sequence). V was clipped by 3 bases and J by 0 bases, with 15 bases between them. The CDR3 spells CSASSRNPYSNQPQHF. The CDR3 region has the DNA TGCAGTGCTAGTTCCAGAAACCCTTATAGCAATCAGCCCCAGCATTTT.

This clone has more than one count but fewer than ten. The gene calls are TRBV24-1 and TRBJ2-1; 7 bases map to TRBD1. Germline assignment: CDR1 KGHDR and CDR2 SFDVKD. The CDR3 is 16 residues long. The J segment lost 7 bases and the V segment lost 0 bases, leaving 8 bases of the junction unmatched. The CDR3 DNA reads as TGTGCCACCAGTGATTTGAGGACAGGCGGTTGGAATGAGCAGTTCTTC. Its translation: CATSDLRTGGWNEQFF.

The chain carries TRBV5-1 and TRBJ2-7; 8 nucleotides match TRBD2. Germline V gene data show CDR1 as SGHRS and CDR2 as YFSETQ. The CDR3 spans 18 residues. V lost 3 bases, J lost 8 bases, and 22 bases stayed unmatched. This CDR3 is CASSSGLRGLAGSEKQYF. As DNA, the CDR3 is TGCGCCAGCAGCTCCGGGCTTCGTGGCCTAGCGGGTTCGGAGAAGCAGTACTTC.

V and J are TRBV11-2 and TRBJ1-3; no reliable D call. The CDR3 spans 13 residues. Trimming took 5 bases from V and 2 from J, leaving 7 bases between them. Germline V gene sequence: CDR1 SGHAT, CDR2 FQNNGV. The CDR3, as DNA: TGTGCCAGCAGCCTACAGCCTGGAAACACCATATATTTT. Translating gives CASSLQPGNTIYF.